This T cell receptor (beta chain) was sequenced for a study of blood T cell repertoires in COVID-19. About the research overall: Collection of acute and convalescent COVID-19 samples took place in the United States, Italy and Spain. The analysed material was cDNA or gDNA that came from T cells, B-cell-depleted T cells, or PBMCs.

Source study methods: Reference gene primer amplification gave estimated nucleated cell counts. TCRdb keeps only in-frame clones here, not all; method: immunoSEQ multiplex PCR. V and J calls and clone size are given by that table; D and trimming were obtained from the DNA. The table shows about 98,000 clones, with around 82% occurring only once. V was shortened by 4 bases and J by 5 bases, with 13 bases between the two germline ends. Per the germline V gene, CDR1 is SGHDT and CDR2 is YYEEEE. This CDR3 region has 14 residues. A few counts support this clone. The sample was peripheral blood. This receptor was taken from a man between 65 and 80 years old with active or convalescent COVID-19. The rearrangement links TRBV5-6 to TRBJ1-5, with TRBD1 as a possible D gene (5 bases). The CDR3 spells CASSPWGEYQPQHF. CDR3 nucleotide sequence: TGTGCCAGCAGCCCGTGGGGGGAATATCAGCCCCAGCATTTT.